Given below is one T cell receptor beta chain in context. Its target is unknown. Method: immunoSEQ multiplex PCR; TCRdb's copy keeps in-frame clones and lacks some. The table has 110,000 to 150,000 clones, around nine tenths seen once. The sample originates from a study of T cell responses to AZD1222 COVID-19 vaccine. In the study overall: It was second doses at about 4 or about 12 weeks that were pooled.

Trimming shortened V by 4 bases and J by 2 bases, and 15 bases separated the two germline ends. The CDR3 covers 16 residues. General study findings and limits: Mostly white British, mostly female donors; authors suggested clonal diversity may be underestimated. Without day 14 samples, only post-peak T cell repertoires were studied.

Specimen: peripheral blood, collected on day 0 of AZD1222 vaccination. The TCR originated in an adult in good health. This rearrangement joins TRBV23-1 to TRBJ1-5; D is unresolved. TRBV23-1 is an ORF, and what it does is uncertain. In DNA form, the CDR3 reads TGCGCCAGCAGTCCCCCAGAATCGGACGGCAATCAGCCCCAGCATTTT. Its protein product is CASSPPESDGNQPQHF.